This TCR beta chain comes out of a study of vaccination effects on CD4 cells after COVID-19. Profiling relied on immunoSEQ multiplex PCR, and the TCRdb table lists in-frame clones only, not all of them. Here the sample spans about 73,000 clones, roughly 74% being singletons. Peptide-pool stimulation followed by sequencing identified expanded antigen-specific CD4+ clonotypes in the ViraFEST assay. Isolating CD4+ T cells followed approximately 11 days of culture. People in the vaccine group had not been infected with SARS-CoV-2 before, and their nucleocapsid antibodies were negative. The researchers cultured fewer than 2.5 million PBMC per well with approximately 10 IU/ml IL-2 and 8.5 to 10 ug/ml peptides. A word on this clone: The antigen is unknown.

Trimming pared 1 base from V and 5 bases from J, leaving 22 bases between. Germline lookup yields CDR1 SGHTA and CDR2 FQGNSA. This CDR3 has 18 residues. The V and J genes are TRBV7-2 and TRBJ2-3, with a tentative D call TRBD2 (7 bases). The sample was CD4+ T cells from PBMCs cultured with HCoV-NL63 spike peptides, taken before COVID-19 vaccination. This TCR was sampled from a human donor who received a COVID-19 vaccine. The CDR3 spells CASSLVRSSGGSRDTQYF. For the CDR3, the DNA is TGTGCCAGCAGCTTAGTTCGATCCTCGGGGGGCAGCCGAGATACGCAGTATTTT.